Sequencing of this T cell receptor beta chain was carried out in a study of identifying expanded T cells in peripheral blood (dated 2019 in TCRdb). For the wider study: Separate aliquots of the same genomic DNA pool were sequenced to produce technical replicates, and four replicates were compared in pairs. Study-level results and caveats: The authors expected that over much longer intervals, such as months to years, biological variance in healthy repertoires might increase even further. In all healthy donors, the variance in clone template counts between samples taken 2 to 3 weeks apart rose significantly as total template count increased. Both the number of clones called differentially abundant and the false-positive rate were significantly reduced by the beta-binomial model across all healthy-donor time intervals. The binomial model flagged about 1.2 differentially abundant clones between technical replicates, compared with about 16 over about 2 weeks and approximately 20 over around four weeks.

As concerns this clone: Its antigen is not yet known. The input lacks base qualities; no much larger clone sits a single base away.

The CDR3 starts with the cysteine, ends with the phenylalanine, and has 14 residues. The kept DNA is CDR3 alone, 42 bases in frame from the first base. V loses 6 bases of germline sequence and J loses 0 bases, and the interval between the two ends is 11 bases. Taken from the germline V gene, the CDR1 and CDR2 loops are MNHEY and SVGAGI. The immunoSEQ Assay, which relies on bias-controlled multiplex PCR amplification of genomic DNA, was used to profile TCRbeta CDR3 regions. The paper's data handling went like this. To quantify the absolute abundance of each unique TCRbeta CDR3 region, the sequences were collapsed and filtered. Two models were used to test differential abundance: a binomial model (Fisher-equivalent) and a beta-binomial model that adds time-dependent variance fitted from healthy donors. Clones with fewer than 5 combined templates were excluded, and clones with Benjamini-Hochberg FDR below 0.01 were called differentially abundant. The form v = (b*log(k)+a)^2 was used to model beta-binomial variance as a function of total template count across the two samples. TCRdb's version of the immuneACCESS table is confined to in-frame rearrangements and falls short of the full clone set. An unresolved V gene accounts for under half of the shortfall where checked; the remainder is of unknown origin. Clone size and the V and J calls come from that table; the DNA yielded D and trimming. The sample includes around 100,000 clones, with approximately 90% observed a single time. Roughly 15% of the sample belongs to the ten largest clones.

During the collection period, no infections or other immune events were recorded for the healthy donors. To calibrate time-dependent variance in a beta-binomial model of T-cell clone differential abundance, blood repertoires from healthy donors were used as a training cohort. There were roughly 10 healthy donors in the training cohort, of whom 3 were female and 7 were male. On average the donors were around 41 years old, and their ages spanned 29 to 64 years. Obtained from a commercial supplier, whole blood was collected from each healthy donor at three time points set around 13 days apart. For immunosequencing, genomic DNA was extracted from unsorted whole blood.

This clonotype was obtained from a person between 18 and 69 years old in good health. The chain was built from TRBV6-5 and TRBJ1-2, with the D gene uncertain. Sequencing was done on a sample of blood. The CDR3 protein: CASRIDKTNYGYTF. Here is the DNA: TGTGCCAGCAGGATTGACAAAACTAACTATGGCTACACCTTC.